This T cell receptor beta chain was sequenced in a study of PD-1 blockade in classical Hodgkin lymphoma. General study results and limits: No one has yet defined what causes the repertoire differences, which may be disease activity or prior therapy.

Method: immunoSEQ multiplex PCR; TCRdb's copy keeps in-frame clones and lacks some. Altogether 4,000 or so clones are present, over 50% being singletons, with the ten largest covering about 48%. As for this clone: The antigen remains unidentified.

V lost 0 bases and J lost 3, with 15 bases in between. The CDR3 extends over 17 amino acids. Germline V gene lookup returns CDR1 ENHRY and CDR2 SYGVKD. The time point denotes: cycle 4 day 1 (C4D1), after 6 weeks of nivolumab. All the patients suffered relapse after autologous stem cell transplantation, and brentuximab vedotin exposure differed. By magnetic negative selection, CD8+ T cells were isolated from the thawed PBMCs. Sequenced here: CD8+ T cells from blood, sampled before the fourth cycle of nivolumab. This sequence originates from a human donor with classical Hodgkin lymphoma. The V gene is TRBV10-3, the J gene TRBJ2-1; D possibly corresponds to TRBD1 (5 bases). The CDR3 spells CAISESNGQGSYNEQFF. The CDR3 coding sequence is TGTGCCATCAGTGAGTCGAATGGGCAGGGTAGCTACAATGAGCAGTTCTTC.